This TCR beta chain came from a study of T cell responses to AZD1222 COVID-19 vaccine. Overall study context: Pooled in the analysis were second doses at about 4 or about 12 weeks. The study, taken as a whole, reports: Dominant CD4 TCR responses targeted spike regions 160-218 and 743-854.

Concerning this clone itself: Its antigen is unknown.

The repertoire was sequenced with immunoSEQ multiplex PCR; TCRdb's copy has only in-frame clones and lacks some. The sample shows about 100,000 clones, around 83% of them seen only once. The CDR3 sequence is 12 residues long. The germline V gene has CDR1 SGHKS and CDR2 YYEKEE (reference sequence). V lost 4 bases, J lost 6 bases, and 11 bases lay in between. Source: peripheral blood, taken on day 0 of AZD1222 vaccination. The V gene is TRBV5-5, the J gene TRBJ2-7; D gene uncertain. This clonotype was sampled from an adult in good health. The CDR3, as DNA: TGTGCCAGCAGCCCGCTATGGGCCGAGCAGTACTTC. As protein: CASSPLWAEQYF.